The present T cell receptor (beta chain) was sequenced within a study of T cell responses to AZD1222 COVID-19 vaccine. Study summary: Pooled samples include second doses given at about 4 or 12 weeks. General study findings and limits: Researchers took repertoire samples only after the peak T cell response had come. Reports say nearly half of spike-specific TCRs go after unmutated variant regions. Seropositive AZD1222 recipients at baseline numbered only five or six.

Germline CDR1 SGDLS, CDR2 YYNGEE. Trimming cost V 2 bases and J 4 bases, with 7 bases left between them. There are 13 residues in the CDR3. Assay: immunoSEQ multiplex PCR; the TCRdb copy retains only in-frame clones and omits some. The data show 150,000 to 200,000 clones, about 93% seen once. On this clone: Its antigen is as yet unknown.

Here the sequenced sample was peripheral blood, taken on day 0 of AZD1222 vaccination. This clonotype was sampled from an adult in good health. This sequence joins TRBV9 and TRBJ2-1; no firm D call. The CDR3 coding sequence is TGTGCCAGCAGCGTTGACCATTACAATGAGCAGTTCTTC. Amino acids: CASSVDHYNEQFF. Full variable domain (remainder filled in from reference TRBV9 and TRBJ2-1): DSGVTQTPKHLITATGQRVTLRCSPRSGDLSVYWYQQSLDQGLQFLIQYYNGEERAKGNILERFSAQQFPDLHSELNLSSLELGDSALYFCASSVDHYNEQFFGPGTRLTVL.